These 13 T cell receptor beta chains share one sample of origin, sequenced in a study of kidney transplant recipient with SARS-CoV-2 infection. One entry per CDR3 protein results from TCRdb running MiXCR on the reads. The table records roughly 250,000 distinct CDR3 sequences, 29% of them present only once. The sequences come from a blood sample, collected at baseline and on day 111 from a kidney transplant recipient. The receptors derive from a male patient between 25 and 39 years old who had COVID-19 and was a kidney transplant recipient. Some T cells may be supplied by the graft donor.

This clonotype was seen many times. V and J are TRBV4-2 and TRBJ2-2; possible D gene TRBD1, 6 bases. The CDR3 is made up of 20 amino acids. Trimming cost V 2 bases and J 1 base, with 23 bases left between them. Germline lookup yields CDR1 LGHNA and CDR2 YNFKEQ. The CDR3 DNA reads as TGTGCCAGCAGCCAAAGGACAGCCAGCCAAATTTCGTTGAACACCGGGGAGCTGTTTTTT. This codes for CASSQRTASQISLNTGELFF.

In this sample, this clonotype turned up a few times. The genes are TRBV4-1 and TRBJ2-1; 8 positions agree with TRBD2. Germline lookup yields CDR1 MGHRA and CDR2 YSYEKL. After removal of 0 bases from V and 8 bases from J, the junction contained 9 bases not matched to a gene. There are 16 residues in the CDR3. Here the CDR3 DNA reads TGCGCCAGCAGCCAAGAAAGGAGCGGGACTAGGGATGAGCAGTTCTTC. This encodes CASSQERSGTRDEQFF.

This clonotype occurred a few times. The V and J genes are TRBV2 and TRBJ1-4; 8 bases align to TRBD1. V trimming: 3 bases; J trimming: 0 bases; junction bases outside the gene matches: 3. Per germline, CDR1 SNHLY and CDR2 FYNNEI. CDR3 length: 16 residues. The CDR3 DNA follows: TGTGCCAGCAGTGAGTTGGACAGGGCAACTAATGAAAAACTGTTTTTT. This encodes CASSELDRATNEKLFF.

This clonotype was found many times. J is TRBJ2-7 and V is TRBV18, with a weak D call TRBD2 (5 bases). Deletions cut 3 bases from V and 6 bases from J, with 15 bases between. Germline assignment: CDR1 KGHSH and CDR2 LQKENI. This CDR3 has 14 residues. DNA of the CDR3: TGTGCCAGCTCACCGAAAGGAGCGGCGGTCGAGCAGTACTTC. This codes for CASSPKGAAVEQYF.

In the case of this clonotype: A much larger clone differs by one base, so this may be a read error. The gene calls are TRBV28 and TRBJ1-2; no definite D call. CDR1 and CDR2 (germline): MDHEN, SYDVKM. The CDR3 is made up of 16 amino acids. This CDR3 reads CGSPLGDSRKTYGHTF. The CDR3 DNA reads TGTGGCAGTCCGTTGGGTGATAGCCGAAAGACCTATGGCCACACCTTC.

In its sample, this clonotype was seen a few times. The V and J genes are TRBV28 and TRBJ2-5; perhaps TRBD2 as D (7 bases). Germline CDR1 and CDR2: MDHEN and SYDVKM. The CDR3 is 15 amino acids. V was cut by 3 bases and J by 2 bases, with 13 bases left in between. Here the CDR3 reads CASSFGGQGQETQYF. The CDR3, as DNA: TGTGCCAGCAGTTTCGGGGGGCAGGGGCAAGAGACCCAGTACTTC.

This clonotype has ten or more counts. The CDR3 bases are TGTGCCAGCAGTATGAACACCGGGGAGCTGTTTTTT. This sequence encodes CASSMNTGELFF. This sequence joins TRBV12-3 or TRBV12-4 and TRBJ2-2; D remains ambiguous. Deletions cut 5 bases from V and 1 base from J, with 2 bases between. The CDR3 is 12 residues long.

A note on this clonotype: One junction end disagrees with the germline gene, perhaps due to a read error. The chain has TRBV9 and TRBJ2-5; 7 nucleotides match TRBD2. CDR1 SGDLS and CDR2 YYNGEE come from the germline V gene. The CDR3 contains 17 residues. The CDR3 loop is CAGSARRGGPLQETQYF. The CDR3 nucleotides are TGTGCCGGCAGCGCCCGACGGGGAGGGCCTCTCCAAGAGACCCAGTACTTC.

This clonotype has more than one count but fewer than ten. This chain uses TRBV7-3 with TRBJ2-1, with 7 bases fitting TRBD1. Germline CDR1 and CDR2: SGHTA and FQGTGA. The CDR3 extends over 17 amino acids. The V gene end was trimmed by 4 bases and the J gene end by 0 bases; junction bases not matched to a gene: 9. CDR3 sequence (DNA): TGTGCCAGCAGCTCCTCGACAGGGAGAAGCTCCTACAATGAGCAGTTCTTC. Its translation is CASSSSTGRSSYNEQFF.

This clonotype was detected ten times or more. J is TRBJ2-6 and V is TRBV8-2. TRBV8-2 is classified as a pseudogene. The CDR3 is 17 residues long. The CDR3 sequence is CGNGARITQSRANVLTF. Here the CDR3 DNA reads TGTGGCAACGGAGCCAGGATAACACAAAGTCGGGCCAACGTCCTGACTTTC.

As for this clonotype: In this CDR3 the conserved last residue, phenylalanine or tryptophan, is missing, so a read error is likely. The DNA is left out, because the CDR3 cannot be placed on it with certainty; the CDR3 is given as TCRdb lists it. The V call is TRBV28, the J call TRBJ1-1. 13 amino acids form the CDR3, both terminal residues included. The germline gives CDR1 MDHEN, CDR2 SYDVKM. Here the CDR3 reads CATAHSPNTEAVC.

Remarks on this clonotype: A much larger clone differs by one base, so this may be a read error. Here the CDR3 DNA reads TGCAGTGCTAGAGATCAGAATACTAACTATGGCTACATCTTC. This codes for CSARDQNTNYGYIF. The V and J genes are TRBV20-1 and TRBJ1-2; D gene unclear. The germline V gene has CDR1 DFQATT and CDR2 SNEGSKA (reference sequence). This CDR3 spans 14 amino acids.

In regard to this clonotype: Possible read error: a much larger clone is one base away. V gene TRBV24-1 combines with J gene TRBJ2-7; TRBD1 matches at 9 bases. The length of the CDR3 is 14 residues. The V gene's germline CDR1 is KGHDR and CDR2 SFDVKD. CDR3 coding DNA: TGTGCCGCCAGTGACCTGGACAGGGGAGACGAGCAGTACTTC. Protein: CAASDLDRGDEQYF.